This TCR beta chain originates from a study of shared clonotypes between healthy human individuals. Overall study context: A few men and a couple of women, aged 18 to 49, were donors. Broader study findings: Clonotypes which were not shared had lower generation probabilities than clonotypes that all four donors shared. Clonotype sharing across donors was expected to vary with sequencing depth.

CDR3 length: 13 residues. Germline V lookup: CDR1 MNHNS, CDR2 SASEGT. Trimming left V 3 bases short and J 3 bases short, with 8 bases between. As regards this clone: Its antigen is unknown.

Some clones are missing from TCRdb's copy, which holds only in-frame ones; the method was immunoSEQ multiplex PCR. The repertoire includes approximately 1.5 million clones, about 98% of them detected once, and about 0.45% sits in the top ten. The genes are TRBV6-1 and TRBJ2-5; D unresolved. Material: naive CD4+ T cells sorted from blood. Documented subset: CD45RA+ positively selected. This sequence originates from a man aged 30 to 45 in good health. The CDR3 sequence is CASSEMGEETQYF. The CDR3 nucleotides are TGTGCCAGCAGTGAGATGGGCGAAGAGACCCAGTACTTC.